This T cell receptor (beta chain) was captured by sequencing in a study of T cell responses to AZD1222 COVID-19 vaccine. The junction had 3 bases not matched to a gene; V was cut back by 1 base and J by 1 base. The CDR3 covers 16 residues. Germline-derived CDR1 and CDR2 are KGHSH and LQKENI. The protocol was immunoSEQ multiplex PCR, while the TCRdb copy is restricted to in-frame clones and leaves out a portion. The table shows over 130,000 clones, with around 90% occurring only once. The J gene is TRBJ2-3, the V gene TRBV18; 9 nucleotides agree with TRBD1. This TCR was sampled from an adult who received the AZD1222 COVID-19 vaccine. Sample: peripheral blood, taken 28 days after the second AZD1222 dose. CDR3 nucleotide sequence: TGTGCCAGCTCACCACGGGACAGGGTCGGCACAGATACGCAGTATTTT. It yields the protein CASSPRDRVGTDTQYF.